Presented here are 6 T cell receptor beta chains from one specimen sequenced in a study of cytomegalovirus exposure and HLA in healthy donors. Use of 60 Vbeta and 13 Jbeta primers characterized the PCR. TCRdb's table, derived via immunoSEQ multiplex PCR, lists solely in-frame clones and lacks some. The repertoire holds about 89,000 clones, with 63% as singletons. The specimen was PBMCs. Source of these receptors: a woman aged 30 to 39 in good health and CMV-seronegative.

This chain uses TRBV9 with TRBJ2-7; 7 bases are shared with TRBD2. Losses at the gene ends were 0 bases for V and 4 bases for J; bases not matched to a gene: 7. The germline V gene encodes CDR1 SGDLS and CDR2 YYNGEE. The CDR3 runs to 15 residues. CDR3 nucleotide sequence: TGTGCCAGCAGCGTAGTGGCTAGCGGAGATTACGAGCAGTACTTC. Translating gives CASSVVASGDYEQYF.

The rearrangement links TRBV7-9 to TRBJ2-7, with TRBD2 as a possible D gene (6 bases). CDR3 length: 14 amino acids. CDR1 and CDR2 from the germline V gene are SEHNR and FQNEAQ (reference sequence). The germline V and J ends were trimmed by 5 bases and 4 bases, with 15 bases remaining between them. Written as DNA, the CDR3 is TGTGCCAGCAGCCCCCCGGGACTTCAATACGAGCAGTACTTC. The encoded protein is CASSPPGLQYEQYF.

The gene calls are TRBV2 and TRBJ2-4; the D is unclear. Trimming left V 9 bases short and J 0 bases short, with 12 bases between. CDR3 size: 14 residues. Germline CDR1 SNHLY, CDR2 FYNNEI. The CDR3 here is CASSLTLAKNIQYF. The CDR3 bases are TGTGCCAGTAGCCTAACTCTAGCCAAAAACATTCAGTACTTC.

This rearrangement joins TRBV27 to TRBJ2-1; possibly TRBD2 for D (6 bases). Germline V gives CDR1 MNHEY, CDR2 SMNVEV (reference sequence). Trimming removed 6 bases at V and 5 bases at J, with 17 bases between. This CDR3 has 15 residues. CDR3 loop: CASSPPVREDNEQFF. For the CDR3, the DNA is TGTGCCAGCAGCCCCCCGGTGAGGGAGGACAATGAGCAGTTCTTC.

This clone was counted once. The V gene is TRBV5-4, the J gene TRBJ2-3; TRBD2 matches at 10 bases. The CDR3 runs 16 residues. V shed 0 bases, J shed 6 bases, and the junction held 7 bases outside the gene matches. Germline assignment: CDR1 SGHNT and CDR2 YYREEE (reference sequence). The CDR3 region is CASSLGGSGRMDTQYF. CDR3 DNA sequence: TGTGCCAGCAGCTTGGGGGGTAGCGGGAGGATGGATACGCAGTATTTT.

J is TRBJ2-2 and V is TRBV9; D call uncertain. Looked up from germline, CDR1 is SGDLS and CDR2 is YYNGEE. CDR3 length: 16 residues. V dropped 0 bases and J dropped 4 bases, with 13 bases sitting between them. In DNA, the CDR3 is TGTGCCAGCAGCGTAGCTACTTATGCGGTCACCGGGGAGCTGTTTTTT. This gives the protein CASSVATYAVTGELFF.